Each of the 15 T cell receptor beta chains below was sequenced from the same sample in a study of blood T cell repertoires in COVID-19. Clones were read by immunoSEQ multiplex PCR, and TCRdb kept only the in-frame ones, dropping some. The sample includes about 180,000 clones, 70% to 90% of them seen just once. Sequences were obtained from peripheral blood. The receptor set was obtained from a woman aged 25 to 39 with active or convalescent COVID-19.

This clone was observed once. CDR3: CASSPGSSYNSPLHF. CDR3 DNA: TGTGCCAGTAGTCCTGGTAGCTCCTATAATTCACCCCTCCACTTT. The chain joins TRBV19 to TRBJ1-6; D not resolved. Trimming stripped 5 bases from V and 0 bases from J, with 8 bases between. The CDR3 spans 15 residues. Germline V gives CDR1 LNHDA, CDR2 SQIVND (reference sequence).

The chain is built from TRBV5-1 and TRBJ2-1, with TRBD2 identical over 9 bases. This CDR3 has 12 residues. Trimming at V came to 4 bases and at J to 8 bases, leaving 1 base not matched to a gene. Germline V CDR1 and CDR2: SGHRS, YFSETQ. This CDR3 is CASSRLADEQFF. CDR3 coding DNA: TGCGCCAGCAGCCGACTAGCGGATGAGCAGTTCTTC.

The chain uses TRBV7-6 and TRBJ2-1; D call uncertain. The V gene's germline CDR1 is SGHVS and CDR2 FNYEAQ. CDR3 length equals 15 residues. V lost 5 bases and J 6 bases, leaving 17 bases between the germline ends. CDR3 sequence reads: CASSDTDIRLNEQFF. CDR3 coding DNA: TGTGCCAGCAGCGATACAGACATAAGGCTCAATGAGCAGTTCTTC.

This clone has just a few counts. The genes are TRBV29-1 and TRBJ1-2, with D maybe TRBD1 (6 bases). The V gene lost 3 bases and the J gene lost 3 bases, with 8 bases spanning the gap. The CDR3 runs 12 residues. Germline CDR1 reads SQVTM; CDR2 reads ANQGSEA. CDR3 sequence: CSVDKGDYGYTF. CDR3 nucleotides: TGCAGCGTTGATAAGGGGGACTATGGCTACACCTTC.

The chain joins TRBV5-1 to TRBJ1-5, with a tentative D call TRBD1 (6 bases). Germline V gene lookup returns CDR1 SGHRS and CDR2 YFSETQ. V was trimmed by 0 bases and J by 6 bases, leaving 16 bases between them. The CDR3 runs to 16 residues. The CDR3 loop reads CASSLGIQGSGQPQHF. CDR3 nucleotide sequence: TGCGCCAGCAGCTTGGGGATCCAGGGGTCAGGTCAGCCCCAGCATTTT.

This sequence joins TRBV2 and TRBJ1-5, with TRBD1 as a possible D gene (6 bases). This CDR3 is 14 amino acids long. V was clipped by 6 bases and J by 1 base, with 10 bases between them. The germline V gene encodes CDR1 SNHLY and CDR2 FYNNEI. CDR3 DNA: TGTGCCAGCAGGGGGGACACCAGCAATCAGCCCCAGCATTTT. It codes for CASRGDTSNQPQHF.

This sequence joins TRBV6-4 and TRBJ2-1; 12 bases agree with TRBD2. CDR1 and CDR2 from the germline V gene are MRHNA and SNTAGT. The CDR3 covers 16 residues. V shed 4 bases, J shed 3 bases, and the junction held 4 bases outside the gene matches. The CDR3 nucleotides read TGTGCCAGCAGTGCCTCGACTAGCGGGAGCTACAATGAGCAGTTCTTC. Protein product: CASSASTSGSYNEQFF.

V usage is TRBV20-1 and J usage is TRBJ2-7; no clear D. Germline V gene data show CDR1 as DFQATT and CDR2 as SNEGSKA (reference sequence). V was trimmed by 5 bases and J by 4 bases, leaving 6 bases between them. The CDR3 consists of 10 residues. CDR3 region: CSASNYEQYF. CDR3 sequence (DNA): TGCAGTGCTTCAAATTACGAGCAGTACTTC.

J is TRBJ1-2 and V is TRBV14, with TRBD1 identical over 7 bases. The germline gives CDR1 SGHDN, CDR2 FVKESK. The CDR3 has 14 amino acids. V was pared by 2 bases and J by 8 bases, with 8 bases of the junction left unmatched. The CDR3 DNA sequence: TGTGCCAGCAGCCAAAAACAGGGGATGAGCGGCTACACCTTC. Its translation: CASSQKQGMSGYTF.

This clone was seen a single time. This chain connects TRBV19 to TRBJ1-3; D is unclear. The CDR3 has 14 residues. CDR1 is LNHDA, CDR2 SQIVND, per germline (reference sequence). V lost 3 bases and J 4 bases, leaving 10 bases between the germline ends. Here the CDR3 reads CASSMGLEGNTIYF. The DNA of the CDR3 is TGTGCCAGTAGTATGGGTCTGGAGGGAAACACCATATATTTT.

The chain employs TRBV18 and TRBJ2-7, with D perhaps matching TRBD1 (5 bases). V lost 2 bases and J lost 3, with 14 bases in between. The germline V gene has CDR1 KGHSH and CDR2 LQKENI. The CDR3 is made up of 15 amino acids. DNA for the CDR3: TGTGCCAGCTCACCAAATGGAGCAGGGAACTACGAGCAGTACTTC. Encoded protein: CASSPNGAGNYEQYF.

The V and J genes are TRBV30 and TRBJ2-1; 7 bases map to TRBD2. V shed 4 bases and J 5 bases; nucleotides not matched to a gene: 20. This CDR3 has 18 residues. Germline CDR1 reads GTSNPN; CDR2 reads SVGIG (reference sequence). The CDR3 DNA is TGTGCCTGGAAGTCGAAATTTCGGCGGGGGACGCAAGACAATGAGCAGTTCTTC. It is translated as CAWKSKFRRGTQDNEQFF.

The CDR3: CASSSGTGGKNSPLHF. In nucleotides, the CDR3 is TGTGCCAGCAGCTCCGGGACAGGGGGAAAGAATTCACCCCTCCACTTT. This chain joins TRBV5-4 and TRBJ1-6, with 11 bases that match TRBD1. V shed 3 bases and J 7 bases; nucleotides not matched to a gene: 6. The CDR3 is made up of 16 amino acids. From germline, CDR1 is SGHNT and CDR2 YYREEE (reference sequence).

V usage is TRBV24-1 and J usage is TRBJ1-1; TRBD1 matches at 8 bases. Germline V gene sequence: CDR1 KGHDR, CDR2 SFDVKD. The CDR3 consists of 13 residues. Germline trimming cut 5 bases from V and 2 bases from J; bases unmatched to any gene: 0. CDR3 sequence: CATSAGGNTEAFF. The CDR3 nucleotides are TGTGCCACCAGTGCAGGGGGCAACACTGAAGCTTTCTTT.

The rearrangement uses TRBV6-5 and TRBJ1-1; D ambiguous. Germline V gives CDR1 MNHEY, CDR2 SVGAGI. CDR3 length equals 14 residues. Between the trimmed V and J ends, which lost 7 bases and 3 bases, there was a span of 15 bases. CDR3 sequence reads: CASTPEEGYTEAFF. The DNA for the CDR3 is TGTGCCAGCACCCCCGAGGAGGGTTACACTGAAGCTTTCTTT.